This is a list of T cell receptor beta chains from one sample in a study of cytomegalovirus exposure and HLA in healthy donors. Assay: immunoSEQ multiplex PCR; the TCRdb copy retains only in-frame clones and omits some. The sample comprises roughly 140,000 clones, under 80% of which are singletons, and 2.5% to 3.5% rests with the top ten. Specimen: PBMCs. The source of these receptors is a male donor in good health and CMV-seronegative. Each CDR3 is given with its conserved first and last residue. A D gene is named only where the DNA matches it firmly. Some rows have no size entry. The others give once, few or many, or a class for an expanded clone.

v_gene: TRBV7-9; abundance: NA; j_gene: TRBJ1-2; d_gene: TRBD1; CDR3nt: TGTGCCAGCAGCTACGTTGGACAGGGAGAGTGTGGCTACACCTTC; CDR3aa: CASSYVGQGECGYTF
v_gene: TRBV5-6; abundance: few; j_gene: TRBJ2-3; d_gene: NA; CDR3nt: TGTGCCAGCAGCTTGATAATGGGGCCAGGGCGGTCGACAGATACGCAGTATTTT; CDR3aa: CASSLIMGPGRSTDTQYF
v_gene: TRBV27; abundance: NA; j_gene: TRBJ2-7; d_gene: NA; CDR3nt: TGTGCCAGCAGTTTATATCCCAGTACGCCGGAGCAGTACTTC; CDR3aa: CASSLYPSTPEQYF
v_gene: TRBV6-7; abundance: NA; j_gene: TRBJ2-1; d_gene: NA; CDR3nt: TGTGCCAGCAGTTACCCCGACTACTACAATGAGCAGTTCTTC; CDR3aa: CASSYPDYYNEQFF
v_gene: TRBV27; abundance: NA; j_gene: TRBJ2-7; d_gene: NA; CDR3nt: TGTGCCAGCAGTTTGGGTGGGAGCCCCGGCGAGCAGTACTTC; CDR3aa: CASSLGGSPGEQYF
v_gene: TRBV9; abundance: NA; j_gene: TRBJ2-3; d_gene: NA; CDR3nt: TGTGCCAGCAACGGACTGAACACAGATACGCAGTATTTT; CDR3aa: CASNGLNTDTQYF
v_gene: TRBV5-1; abundance: once; j_gene: TRBJ2-3; d_gene: TRBD2; CDR3nt: TGCGCCAGCAGCTTGGAGGTGGGAGGGCCCACAGATACGCAGTATTTT; CDR3aa: CASSLEVGGPTDTQYF
v_gene: TRBV5-4; abundance: NA; j_gene: TRBJ1-2; d_gene: NA; CDR3nt: TGTGCCAGCAGCTTCCGAACGCAGGGTGCCTATGGCTACACCTTC; CDR3aa: CASSFRTQGAYGYTF
v_gene: TRBV19; abundance: NA; j_gene: TRBJ1-1; d_gene: NA; CDR3nt: TGTGCCAGTAGTATGACGAGGGCGGGTTTGGGCACTGAAGCTTTCTTT; CDR3aa: CASSMTRAGLGTEAFF
v_gene: TRBV4-1; abundance: NA; j_gene: TRBJ2-7; d_gene: NA; CDR3nt: TGCGCCAGCAGCCAAGTACCCTACCTATACGAGCAGTACTTC; CDR3aa: CASSQVPYLYEQYF
v_gene: TRBV5-1; abundance: NA; j_gene: TRBJ1-3; d_gene: NA; CDR3nt: TGCGCCAGCAGCTTGGACGGGATGGGAAACACCATATATTTT; CDR3aa: CASSLDGMGNTIYF
v_gene: TRBV9; abundance: NA; j_gene: TRBJ2-1; d_gene: TRBD2; CDR3nt: TGTGCCAGCAGCGTAGCTAGCGGGGGGGATACCTACAATGAGCAGTTCTTC; CDR3aa: CASSVASGGDTYNEQFF
v_gene: TRBV28; abundance: NA; j_gene: TRBJ1-1; d_gene: NA; CDR3nt: TGTGCCAGCACTTTGGGCATAAACACTGAAGCTTTCTTT; CDR3aa: CASTLGINTEAFF
v_gene: TRBV7-9; abundance: NA; j_gene: TRBJ1-1; d_gene: TRBD1; CDR3nt: TGTGCCAGCAGCCTTCACGACAGGGGAGGAAACACTGAAGCTTTCTTT; CDR3aa: CASSLHDRGGNTEAFF
v_gene: TRBV6-6; abundance: NA; j_gene: TRBJ2-7; d_gene: TRBD1; CDR3nt: TGTGCCAGCAGGACCGGGACAGGGGGTTATTACGAGCAGTACTTC; CDR3aa: CASRTGTGGYYEQYF
v_gene: TRBV27; abundance: few; j_gene: TRBJ1-2; d_gene: NA; CDR3nt: TGTGCCAGCGGAAACAGGGAGCTTAACTATGGCTACACCTTC; CDR3aa: CASGNRELNYGYTF
v_gene: TRBV7-9; abundance: NA; j_gene: TRBJ2-3; d_gene: TRBD2; CDR3nt: TGTGCCAGCAGCCCCCGGGAGGGCCCTCCAGATACGCAGTATTTT; CDR3aa: CASSPREGPPDTQYF
v_gene: TRBV6-6; abundance: NA; j_gene: TRBJ1-2; d_gene: TRBD1; CDR3nt: TGTGCCAGCAGCGCACCTGCAGGACAGGGGAGGGGCTACACCTTC; CDR3aa: CASSAPAGQGRGYTF
v_gene: TRBV5-4; abundance: NA; j_gene: TRBJ2-1; d_gene: NA; CDR3nt: TGTGCCAGCAGCTTCGCCGCAGGTCGCTCCTACAATGAGCAGTTCTTC; CDR3aa: CASSFAAGRSYNEQFF
v_gene: TRBV29-1; abundance: NA; j_gene: TRBJ2-4; d_gene: TRBD1; CDR3nt: TGCAGCGCGGACAGGGGTGACATTCAGTACTTC; CDR3aa: CSADRGDIQYF
v_gene: TRBV29-1; abundance: NA; j_gene: TRBJ1-1; d_gene: NA; CDR3nt: TGCAGCGTTGAACTTTCGCGAGGGACTGAAGCTTTCTTT; CDR3aa: CSVELSRGTEAFF
v_gene: TRBV12-5; abundance: once; j_gene: TRBJ2-2; d_gene: NA; CDR3nt: TGTGCTAGTGGCAAAACGGGGGGCGCGAACACCGGGGAGCTGTTTTTT; CDR3aa: CASGKTGGANTGELFF
v_gene: TRBV5-1; abundance: NA; j_gene: TRBJ2-7; d_gene: NA; CDR3nt: TGCGCCAGCAGCTTGGCCAGCGGAACCTACGAGCAGTACTTC; CDR3aa: CASSLASGTYEQYF
v_gene: TRBV19; abundance: NA; j_gene: TRBJ2-7; d_gene: TRBD1; CDR3nt: TGTGCCAGTAGTCCGGGACAGGGAACCTACGAGCAGTACTTC; CDR3aa: CASSPGQGTYEQYF
v_gene: TRBV7-9; abundance: NA; j_gene: TRBJ1-4; d_gene: TRBD1; CDR3nt: TGTGCCAGCAGCTCGGACAGGGGAGGTGAAAAACTGTTTTTT; CDR3aa: CASSSDRGGEKLFF
v_gene: TRBV30; abundance: few; j_gene: TRBJ2-1; d_gene: TRBD1; CDR3nt: TGTGCCTGGTTCCGGACAGGGCTTCGCTATGAGCAGTTCTTC; CDR3aa: CAWFRTGLRYEQFF
v_gene: TRBV7-2; abundance: NA; j_gene: TRBJ1-2; d_gene: TRBD1; CDR3nt: TGTGCCAGCAGCACTCTCACAGGGGGCGCGGGTGGCTACACCTTC; CDR3aa: CASSTLTGGAGGYTF
v_gene: TRBV27; abundance: NA; j_gene: TRBJ1-5; d_gene: TRBD1; CDR3nt: TGTGCCAGCAGAGACAGGGGCCATCAGCCCCAGCATTTT; CDR3aa: CASRDRGHQPQHF
v_gene: TRBV9; abundance: NA; j_gene: TRBJ1-1; d_gene: TRBD1; CDR3nt: TGTGCCAGCAGCAGCAGACAGGGAAGTGAAGCTTTCTTT; CDR3aa: CASSSRQGSEAFF
v_gene: TRBV4-3; abundance: NA; j_gene: TRBJ1-2; d_gene: NA; CDR3nt: TGCGCCAGCAGCCAAGACGTCACAGCTAACTATGGCTACACCTTC; CDR3aa: CASSQDVTANYGYTF
v_gene: TRBV6-5; abundance: NA; j_gene: TRBJ1-2; d_gene: TRBD1; CDR3nt: TGTGCCAGCAGTTACCTCGGGACAGGGCACTACACCTTC; CDR3aa: CASSYLGTGHYTF
v_gene: TRBV29-1; abundance: few; j_gene: TRBJ1-1; d_gene: TRBD1; CDR3nt: TGCAGCGCCGAGGGGACAGCCGGTGAAGCTTTCTTT; CDR3aa: CSAEGTAGEAFF
v_gene: TRBV19; abundance: NA; j_gene: TRBJ2-7; d_gene: TRBD1; CDR3nt: TGTGCCAGCCTGAGGGACAGGGGGGGCGAGCAGTACTTC; CDR3aa: CASLRDRGGEQYF